Each of the 15 T cell receptor beta chains below was sequenced from the same sample in a study of blood T cell repertoires in COVID-19 (dated by TCRdb to 2020 to 2022). The library was produced with the immunoSEQ multiplex PCR assay. Drawn from immuneACCESS, this table holds only the in-frame rearrangements with V and J called that TCRdb kept. Clones are partly lost; checked studies trace under half to an unresolved V gene and leave the rest unexplained. The sample table holds roughly 290,000 clones, of which approximately 86% were seen once. The ten largest clones add up to around 4.2% of the sample. Sequencing used peripheral blood. Every receptor here comes from a woman aged 50 to 60 with active or convalescent COVID-19.

The chain couples TRBV28 to TRBJ2-5; D call uncertain. Germline-derived CDR1 and CDR2 are MDHEN and SYDVKM. The CDR3 is 13 residues long. Trimming removed 6 bases from V and 2 bases from J, with 10 bases in between. The CDR3 coding sequence is TGTGCCAGCAGCCCCCTGAGACAAGAGACCCAGTACTTC. It codes for CASSPLRQETQYF.

This chain connects TRBV5-5 to TRBJ2-5; perhaps TRBD2 as D (6 bases). The germline V gene has CDR1 SGHKS and CDR2 YYEKEE (reference sequence). V dropped 3 bases and J dropped 0 bases, with 15 bases sitting between them. The CDR3 runs to 16 residues. CDR3 region: CASSYGGFSHQETQYF. Here the CDR3 DNA reads TGTGCCAGCAGCTACGGGGGATTCAGCCACCAAGAGACCCAGTACTTC.

The chain has TRBV12-5 and TRBJ2-7; 11 bases map to TRBD2. Trimming cost V 0 bases and J 2 bases; bases outside gene matches: 6. CDR3 length equals 17 residues. Germline V gene sequence: CDR1 LGHNT, CDR2 FRNRAP. The CDR3 spells CASGLVTSGSVPYEQYF. CDR3 coding DNA: TGTGCTAGTGGTTTGGTCACTAGCGGGAGTGTTCCCTACGAGCAGTACTTC.

V is TRBV11-2 and J is TRBJ2-5, with TRBD2 matching over 8 bases. V gave up 4 bases and J gave up 1 base; unmatched junction bases: 8. Germline CDR1 and CDR2: SGHAT and FQNNGV. The CDR3 length is 16 residues. The CDR3 DNA follows: TGTGCCAGCAGCTCCTACTCGCTAGCGGGCCAAGAGACCCAGTACTTC. It encodes CASSSYSLAGQETQYF.

The V call is TRBV4-1, the J call TRBJ2-7, with unresolved D. CDR3 length: 16 residues. Germline loops: CDR1 MGHRA, CDR2 YSYEKL. The V gene lost 6 bases and the J gene lost 2 bases, with 20 bases spanning the gap. The CDR3 region has the DNA TGCGCCAGCAGACTCCTTCCGATTGGTGAAGCCTACGAGCAGTACTTC. Its translation: CASRLLPIGEAYEQYF.

This clone was counted ten times or more. The V call is TRBV11-2, the J call TRBJ2-3; maybe TRBD2 (5 bases). The germline V and J ends were trimmed by 3 bases and 1 base, with 17 bases remaining between them. This CDR3 spans 17 amino acids. Per germline, CDR1 SGHAT and CDR2 FQNNGV. The CDR3 loop is CASSLDYRRLGTDTQYF. The CDR3 DNA is TGTGCCAGCAGCTTGGATTACCGGAGGTTAGGCACAGATACGCAGTATTTT.

The chain combines TRBV6-5 with TRBJ1-2; a possible D gene is TRBD1 (5 bases). This CDR3 spans 12 amino acids. V lost 7 bases to trimming and J lost 6 bases, with 12 bases between them. Germline CDR1 reads MNHEY; CDR2 reads SVGAGI. CDR3 nucleotide sequence: TGTGCCAGCACGAGCAGGGTGGATGGCTACACCTTC. This encodes CASTSRVDGYTF.

The chain has TRBV7-6 and TRBJ2-1, with TRBD2 matching 10 bases. Germline CDR1 reads SGHVS; CDR2 reads FNYEAQ. This CDR3 is 16 amino acids long. V dropped 5 bases and J dropped 7; count of bases not matched to a gene: 11. CDR3 bases: TGTGCCAGCAGCCCCCTGGGGCCTAGCGGGAGTAATGAGCAGTTCTTC. Protein product: CASSPLGPSGSNEQFF.

This sequence joins TRBV24-1 and TRBJ1-2; D gene ambiguous. The V and J ends lost 1 base and 3 bases respectively, with 14 bases between them. The CDR3 consists of 16 residues. Per germline, CDR1 KGHDR and CDR2 SFDVKD. The CDR3 DNA follows: TGTGCCACCAGTGATTTAGCGGAGATCGACTACTATGGCTACACCTTC. It specifies CATSDLAEIDYYGYTF.

The V gene is TRBV10-3, the J gene TRBJ2-1, with 7 bases identical to TRBD2. With 3 bases clipped from V and 3 bases from J, the junction kept 8 bases outside the gene matches. Germline-derived CDR1 and CDR2 are ENHRY and SYGVKD. This CDR3 comprises 16 residues. The CDR3 DNA follows: TGTGCCATCAGTGAAGGTAATCCTAGCGGCTACAATGAGCAGTTCTTC. Translating gives CAISEGNPSGYNEQFF.

The V call is TRBV18, the J call TRBJ2-5; 11 positions match TRBD1. V dropped 3 bases and J dropped 5; count of bases not matched to a gene: 5. Germline V gene data show CDR1 as KGHSH and CDR2 as LQKENI. The CDR3 is 15 amino acids. Written as DNA, the CDR3 is TGTGCCAGCTCACCCCGGACAGGGGGCGCGGAGACCCAGTACTTC. This sequence encodes CASSPRTGGAETQYF. The full variable domain, with the rest looked up from reference TRBV18 and TRBJ2-5, is NAGVMQNPRHLVRRRGQEARLRCSPMKGHSHVYWYRQLPEEGLKFMVYLQKENIIDESGMPKERFSAEFPKEGPSILRIQQVVRGDSAAYFCASSPRTGGAETQYFGPGTRLLVL.

The sample holds one count of this clone. The genes are TRBV24-1 and TRBJ2-1; TRBD2 aligns across 7 bases. The V gene's germline CDR1 is KGHDR and CDR2 SFDVKD. This CDR3 is built from 16 residues. Losses at the gene ends were 9 bases for V and 2 bases for J; bases not matched to a gene: 12. The CDR3 reads CATQEGGGGPYNEQFF. CDR3 in DNA: TGTGCCACCCAGGAGGGTGGGGGAGGGCCCTACAATGAGCAGTTCTTC.

This chain uses TRBV27 with TRBJ2-3, with D possibly TRBD1 on 5 matching bases. The V end lost 2 bases, the J end lost 2 bases, and 14 bases lay between the germline ends. Germline lookup yields CDR1 MNHEY and CDR2 SMNVEV (reference sequence). The length of the CDR3 is 16 residues. Written as DNA, the CDR3 is TGTGCCAGCAGTTTAATTGGGGCGGATACCACAGATACGCAGTATTTT. It encodes CASSLIGADTTDTQYF.

This rearrangement joins TRBV28 to TRBJ1-1; the D gene is possibly TRBD1 (5 bases). Trimming removed 5 bases at V and 1 base at J, with 11 bases between. The CDR3 consists of 14 residues. Looked up from germline, CDR1 is MDHEN and CDR2 is SYDVKM. This CDR3 reads CASSPGGGNTEAFF. The CDR3 nucleotides are TGTGCCAGCAGTCCTGGGGGGGGGAACACTGAAGCTTTCTTT. Supplemented by reference TRBV28 and TRBJ1-1, the full variable domain reads DVKVTQSSRYLVKRTGEKVFLECVQDMDHENMFWYRQDPGLGLRLIYFSYDVKMKEKGDIPEGYSVSREKKERFSLILESASTNQTSMYLCASSPGGGNTEAFFGQGTRLTVV.

This chain uses TRBV11-2 with TRBJ2-7; D is possibly TRBD2 (5 bases). CDR3 length: 14 residues. Trimming took 2 bases from V and 1 from J, leaving 9 bases between them. Per germline, CDR1 SGHAT and CDR2 FQNNGV. The CDR3 sequence: CASSLKRISYEQYF. CDR3 DNA sequence: TGTGCCAGCAGCTTAAAGCGGATTTCCTACGAGCAGTACTTC.